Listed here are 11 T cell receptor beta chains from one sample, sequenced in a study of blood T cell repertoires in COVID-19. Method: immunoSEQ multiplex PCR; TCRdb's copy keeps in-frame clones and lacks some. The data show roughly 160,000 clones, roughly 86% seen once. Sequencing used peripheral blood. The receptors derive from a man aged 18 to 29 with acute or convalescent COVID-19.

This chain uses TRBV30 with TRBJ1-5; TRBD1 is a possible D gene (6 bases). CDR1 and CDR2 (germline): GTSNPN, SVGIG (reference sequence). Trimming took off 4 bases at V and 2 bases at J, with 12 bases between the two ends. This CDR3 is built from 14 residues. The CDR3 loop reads CAWTPGQGNQPQHF. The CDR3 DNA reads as TGTGCCTGGACCCCGGGACAAGGCAATCAGCCCCAGCATTTT.

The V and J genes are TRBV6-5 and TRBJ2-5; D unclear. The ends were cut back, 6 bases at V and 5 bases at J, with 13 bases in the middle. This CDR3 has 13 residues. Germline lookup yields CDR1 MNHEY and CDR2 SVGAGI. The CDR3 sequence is CASRMPGPETQYF. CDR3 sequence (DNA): TGTGCCAGCAGAATGCCAGGTCCCGAGACCCAGTACTTC.

The CDR3 DNA reads as TGCGCCAGCAGAATGCAGGGGGCCAGCACAGATACGCAGTATTTT. Translating it yields CASRMQGASTDTQYF. The chain employs TRBV5-1 and TRBJ2-3; 8 positions agree with TRBD1. The CDR3 sequence is 15 residues long. Germline CDR1 SGHRS, CDR2 YFSETQ. Germline trimming cut 5 bases from V and 0 bases from J; bases unmatched to any gene: 5.

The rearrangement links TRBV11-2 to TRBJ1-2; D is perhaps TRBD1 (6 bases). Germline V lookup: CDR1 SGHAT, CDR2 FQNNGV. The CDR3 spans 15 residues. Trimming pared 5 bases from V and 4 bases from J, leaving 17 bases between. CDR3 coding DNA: TGTGCCAGCAGCGCTGGGGGCTTAGGAGGCTATGGCTACACCTTC. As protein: CASSAGGLGGYGYTF.

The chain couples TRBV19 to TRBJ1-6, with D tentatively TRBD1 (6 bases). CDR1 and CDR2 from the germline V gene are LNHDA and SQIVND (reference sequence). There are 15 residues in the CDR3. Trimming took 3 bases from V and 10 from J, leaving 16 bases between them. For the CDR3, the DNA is TGTGCCAGTAGTATTGGGAGTGAAGGGGGATCACCCCTCCACTTT. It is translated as CASSIGSEGGSPLHF.

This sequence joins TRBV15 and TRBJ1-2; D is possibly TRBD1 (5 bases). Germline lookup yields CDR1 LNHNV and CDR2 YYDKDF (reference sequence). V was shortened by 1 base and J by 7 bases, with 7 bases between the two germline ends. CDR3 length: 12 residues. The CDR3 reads CATSRVGGGYTF. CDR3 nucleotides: TGTGCCACCAGCAGAGTCGGGGGTGGCTACACCTTC.

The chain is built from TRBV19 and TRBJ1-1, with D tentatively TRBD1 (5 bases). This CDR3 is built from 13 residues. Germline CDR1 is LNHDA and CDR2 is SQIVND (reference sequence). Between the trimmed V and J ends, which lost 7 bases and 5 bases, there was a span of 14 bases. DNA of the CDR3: TGTGCCAGTACCCTACTGCGGGGGACTGAAGCTTTCTTT. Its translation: CASTLLRGTEAFF.

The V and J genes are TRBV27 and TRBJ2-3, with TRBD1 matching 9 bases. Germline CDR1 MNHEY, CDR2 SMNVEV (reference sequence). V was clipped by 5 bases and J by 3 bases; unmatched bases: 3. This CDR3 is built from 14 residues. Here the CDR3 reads CASSGQGRTDTQYF. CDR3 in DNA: TGTGCCAGCAGTGGACAGGGGCGGACAGATACGCAGTATTTT.

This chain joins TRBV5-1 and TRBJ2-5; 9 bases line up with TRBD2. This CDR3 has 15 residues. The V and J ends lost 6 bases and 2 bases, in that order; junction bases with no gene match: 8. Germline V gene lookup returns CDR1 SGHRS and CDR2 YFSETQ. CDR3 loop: CASNIRLAAQETQYF. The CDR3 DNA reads TGCGCCAGCAACATTAGACTAGCGGCGCAAGAGACCCAGTACTTC.

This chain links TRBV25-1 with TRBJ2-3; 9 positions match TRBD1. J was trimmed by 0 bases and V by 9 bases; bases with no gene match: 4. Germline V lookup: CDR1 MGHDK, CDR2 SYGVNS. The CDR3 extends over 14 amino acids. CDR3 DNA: TGTGCCAGTAGGACAGGGGTAAGCACAGATACGCAGTATTTT. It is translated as CASRTGVSTDTQYF.

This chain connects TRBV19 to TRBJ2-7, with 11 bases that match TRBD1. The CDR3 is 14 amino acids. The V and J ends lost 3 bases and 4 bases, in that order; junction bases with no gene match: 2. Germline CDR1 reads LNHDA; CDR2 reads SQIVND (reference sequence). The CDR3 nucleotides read TGTGCCAGTAGTATTGGGACAGGGGGGTACGAGCAGTACTTC. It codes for CASSIGTGGYEQYF.